These T cell receptor beta chains were read from a single sample in a study of vaccination and CD4 T cells after COVID-19. Their antigen targets remain unknown. From the PCR reads, TCRdb called clonotypes with MiXCR, one entry per CDR3 protein. Here the sample spans 15,000 to 20,000 distinct CDR3 sequences, almost 40% being singletons. The sequencing sample was made of CD4+ T cells from blood, cultured in vitro. All receptors come from a human donor who had recovered from COVID-19. Each CDR3 is given with its conserved first and last residue. A D gene is named only where the DNA matches it firmly. Where a row states a size, it is once, few, many or the class of an expanded clone; other rows omit it.

V gene	J gene	clone size	D gene	CDR3 DNA	CDR3 protein
TRBV20-1	TRBJ1-4	.	TRBD1	TGCAGTGCCAGGCCCGGGACAGGGAGTGAAAAACTGTTTTTT	CSARPGTGSEKLFF
TRBV20-1	TRBJ2-5	.	TRBD1	TGCAGTGCTACGGGACAGCTCCAAGAGACCCAGTACTTC	CSATGQLQETQYF
TRBV12-3/TRBV12-4	TRBJ1-2	few	.	TGTGCCAGCAGAACAACCGGGACTCAAGCGGCAGGCTACACCTTC	CASRTTGTQAAGYTF
TRBV27	TRBJ2-7	few	.	TGTGCCAGCAGTGCCGTAGGAGGCGAGTACTTC	CASSAVGGEYF
TRBV10-3	TRBJ2-7	.	.	TGTGCCATCAGTTCCAGGGGATCCTCCTACGAGCAGTACTTC	CAISSRGSSYEQYF
TRBV12-3/TRBV12-4	TRBJ1-5	.	.	TGTGCCAGCAGTTATGGGTCGGATCAGCCCCAGCATTTT	CASSYGSDQPQHF
TRBV20-1	TRBJ2-5	.	.	TGCAGTGCTAGTCTACACCCCCAAGAGACCCAGTACTTC	CSASLHPQETQYF
TRBV6-2/TRBV6-3	TRBJ2-5	.	.	TGTGCCAGCAGTTACTTCCCCATGGGGACCCAGTACTTC	CASSYFPMGTQYF
TRBV12-3/TRBV12-4	TRBJ1-1	.	TRBD1	TGTGCCAGCAATCGACAGGGACACACTGAAGCTTTCTTT	CASNRQGHTEAFF
TRBV29-1	TRBJ1-1	once	.	TGCAGCGTTGCTAATCAGAACACTGAAGCTTTCTTT	CSVANQNTEAFF
TRBV10-2	TRBJ1-6	.	.	TGCGCCAGCAGTCTTACGATAGGACACGACGTTGGTTCACCCCTCCACTTT	CASSLTIGHDVGSPLHF
TRBV20-1	TRBJ2-1	once	TRBD2	TGCAGTGCTAGATTAGCGGGAGGCATGTCCTACAATGAGCAGTTCTTC	CSARLAGGMSYNEQFF
TRBV6-2/TRBV6-3	TRBJ2-7	.	TRBD2	TGTGCCAGCAGCTCCCTCCCGGCGGGAGGCCATCCCTCAACGGGGGAGCAGTACTTC	CASSSLPAGGHPSTGEQYF
TRBV20-1	TRBJ2-2	.	.	TGCAGTGCTAAGTGGCGGACCGCGAACACCGGGGAGCTGTTTTTT	CSAKWRTANTGELFF
TRBV24-1	TRBJ2-2	few	.	TGTGCCACCAACGGAGGGGGGACCGACACCGGGGAGCTGTTTTTT	CATNGGGTDTGELFF
TRBV18	TRBJ1-2	few	.	TGTGCCAGCTCACCAAGTAACTATGGCTACACCTTC	CASSPSNYGYTF
TRBV29-1	TRBJ2-2	few	.	TGCAGCGTTGGTACGGGACTGTGGGGCGGGGAGCTGTTTTTT	CSVGTGLWGGELFF
TRBV27	TRBJ1-4	once	.	TGTGCCAGCAGTCAATATTACCCGGGGCCAACTAATGAAAAACTGTTTTTT	CASSQYYPGPTNEKLFF
TRBV5-1	TRBJ1-2	few	.	TGCGCCAGCAGCCTGGACAAGGGCTACACCTTC	CASSLDKGYTF
TRBV19	TRBJ1-2	.	.	TGTGCCAGTAGGCCCCGGGGGCAGTTATCAGCTGGCTACACCTTC	CASRPRGQLSAGYTF
TRBV20-1	TRBJ2-3	few	.	TGCAGTGCGGATGGACCTCTGAATACGCAGTATTTT	CSADGPLNTQYF
TRBV28	TRBJ2-2	few	TRBD1	TGTGCCAGCAGTCCCCGGGACAGGGGCCCCGGGGAGCTGTTTTTT	CASSPRDRGPGELFF
TRBV7-9	TRBJ2-1	.	TRBD2	TGTGCCAGCAGCTTTTTGAGTAGAGGGACTAGCGGAACCTACAATGAGCAGTTCTTC	CASSFLSRGTSGTYNEQFF
TRBV6-1	TRBJ1-3	.	.	TGTGCCAGCAGCGTCAGTAGCTCTGGAAACACCATATATTTT	CASSVSSSGNTIYF
TRBV7-2	TRBJ1-2	.	TRBD1	TGTGCCAGCAGCTCGGGACAGGGCTATGGCTACACCTTC	CASSSGQGYGYTF
TRBV6-1	TRBJ1-1	few	TRBD1	TGTGCCACCCAGGGGGGAAGGAACACTGAAGCTTTCTTT	CATQGGRNTEAFF
TRBV6-1	TRBJ1-5	few	.	TGTGCCAGCATGGGGGCCAGGGAGGATCGTCAGCCCCAGCATTTT	CASMGAREDRQPQHF
TRBV7-6	TRBJ2-2	.	TRBD2	TGTGCCAGCAGCAACGTAGCGGGATACACCGGGGAGCTGTTTTTT	CASSNVAGYTGELFF
TRBV18	TRBJ1-5	.	.	TGTGCCAGCTCACCAGGGGGCGTCAATCAGCCCCAGCATTTT	CASSPGGVNQPQHF
TRBV7-2	TRBJ2-1	.	TRBD1	TGTGCCAGCAGCTCAAAATCGGGACAGAGCTCCTACAATGAGCAGTTCTTC	CASSSKSGQSSYNEQFF
TRBV5-1	TRBJ1-2	.	TRBD1	TGCGCCAGCAGACAGGGGGAAGGGTATGGCTACACCTTC	CASRQGEGYGYTF
TRBV27	TRBJ1-2	.	.	TGTGCCAGCAGTTTAAACGGGGGTTTGGACTATGGCTACACCTTC	CASSLNGGLDYGYTF
TRBV10-3	TRBJ1-1	.	.	TGTGCCATCAGTTCGCGGACGGGGAACACTGAAGCTTTCTTT	CAISSRTGNTEAFF
TRBV6-5	TRBJ2-3	.	.	TGTGCCAGCAGTTATCGCTATAGCGGAGGCACAGATACGCAGTATTTT	CASSYRYSGGTDTQYF
TRBV20-1	TRBJ2-7	.	.	TGCAGTGCTAGAGGAGGGTTCGAGCAGTACTTC	CSARGGFEQYF
TRBV10-3	TRBJ1-1	few	.	TGTGCCATCAGCGATGTAAGGGAGACTGAAGCTTTCTTT	CAISDVRETEAFF
TRBV24-1	TRBJ2-5	.	.	TGTGCCACCAGTCGAGGTGTGTCGGAACAAGAGACCCAGTACTTC	CATSRGVSEQETQYF
TRBV20-1	TRBJ2-5	few	TRBD1	TGCAGTGCTACACAGGGGGCCGGGGAGACCCAGTACTTC	CSATQGAGETQYF
TRBV28	TRBJ1-2	once	.	TGTGCCGGCAGTTTCCAGGGGAATACCTTCTATGGCTACACCTTC	CAGSFQGNTFYGYTF
TRBV7-2	TRBJ2-5	.	.	TGTGCCAGCAGCTCAATTCTAGAAGAGACCCAGTACTTC	CASSSILEETQYF
TRBV6-5	TRBJ1-1	few	.	TGTGCCAGCAGTTCGACAGATGGGAACACTGAAGCTTTCTTT	CASSSTDGNTEAFF
TRBV6-1	TRBJ1-5	few	.	TGTGCCAGCAGGCCGGGACTGATCAATCAGCCCCAGCATTTT	CASRPGLINQPQHF
TRBV6-1	TRBJ1-6	.	.	TGTGCCAGCAGTGAGATTTCGGAAAATTCACCCCTCCACTTT	CASSEISENSPLHF
TRBV9	TRBJ2-3	.	.	TGTGCCAGCAGCGTAGGGGGGATGCCAGATACGCAGTATTTT	CASSVGGMPDTQYF
TRBV19	TRBJ2-1	.	.	TGTGCCAGTAGTATTGGTGGCCGCGCTAGATCCAATGAGCAGTTCTTC	CASSIGGRARSNEQFF